The 3 T cell receptor beta chains below come from one sample, sequenced in a study of blood T cell repertoires in COVID-19 (dated by TCRdb to 2020 to 2022). Library creation used the immunoSEQ multiplex PCR assay. TCRdb took this table from immuneACCESS and kept in-frame rearrangements with V and J called. Such tables lack part of the clones; where checked against another copy, unresolved V genes explain under half of the gap, and the rest is unexplained. This sample holds some 120,000 clones; approximately 90% were observed only once. Of the sample, 25% to 30% is held by the ten largest clones. The sequencing input was peripheral blood. All receptors derive from a man between 65 and 85 years old with active or convalescent COVID-19.

This sequence joins TRBV28 and TRBJ1-2, with TRBD1 matching 7 bases. From germline, CDR1 is MDHEN and CDR2 SYDVKM. The CDR3 consists of 14 residues. V gave up 6 bases and J gave up 8 bases; unmatched junction bases: 12. The CDR3 reads CASRSTGRSPGYTF. CDR3 nucleotide sequence: TGTGCCAGCAGATCGACAGGGCGGTCCCCCGGCTACACCTTC.

The chain joins TRBV11-3 to TRBJ2-1, with 7 bases that match TRBD2. The V gene's germline CDR1 is SGHNT and CDR2 YENEEA. The J segment lost 6 bases and the V segment lost 3 bases, leaving 11 bases of the junction unmatched. The CDR3 sequence is 16 residues long. The CDR3 nucleotides are TGTGCCAGCAGCTTGTATGCGGGAGATAGCGGCAATGAGCAGTTCTTC. Encoded protein: CASSLYAGDSGNEQFF.

This rearrangement joins TRBV5-1 to TRBJ2-2; D might be TRBD2 (6 bases). This CDR3 has 16 residues. CDR1 is SGHRS and CDR2 is YFSETQ in the germline V gene. V gave up 4 bases and J gave up 2 bases, with 15 bases separating them. The CDR3 sequence: CASSLGRAGNTGELFF. In DNA, the CDR3 is TGCGCCAGCAGCCTCGGGAGAGCTGGAAACACCGGGGAGCTGTTTTTT.